Given below is one T cell receptor beta chain in context. Per the study methods: Amplified reference gene primers provided the basis for estimating nucleated cell counts. The assay was immunoSEQ multiplex PCR, and TCRdb's table has in-frame clones only and misses some. V, J and clone size derive from that table, while D and trimming were established from the DNA sequence. The sample comprises approximately 200,000 clones, 70% to 90% of which are singletons, and roughly 1.5% rests with the top ten. The source of the sample is a study of blood T cell repertoires in COVID-19. Study summary: The samples span acute and convalescent COVID-19 from the United States, Italy and Spain.

J gave up 7 bases and V 3 bases, and 6 bases lay outside the gene matches. The CDR3 is 15 residues long. Germline V gives CDR1 SEHNR, CDR2 FQNEAQ (reference sequence). V gene TRBV7-9 combines with J gene TRBJ1-6, with 7 bases fitting TRBD1. Material: peripheral blood. The clonotype comes from a man aged 18 to 30 with active or convalescent COVID-19. The CDR3 spells CASSFTSGGNSPLHF. The CDR3 DNA reads as TGTGCCAGCAGCTTTACGTCAGGGGGGAATTCACCCCTCCACTTT.